The TCR beta chain described here comes from a study of blood T cell repertoires in COVID-19. Per the authors' pipeline: Amplification from reference gene primers served as the basis for estimated nucleated cell counts. Produced via immunoSEQ multiplex PCR; TCRdb's table is partial and in-frame only. That table furnishes V, J and clone size, whereas the DNA furnished D and trimming. Of 150,000 to 200,000 clones detected, about 81% appear once; the ten largest clones hold about 11%. This CDR3 comprises 14 residues. CDR1 and CDR2 from the germline V gene are MNHEY and SVGAGI. The V and J ends lost 4 bases and 6 bases, in that order; junction bases with no gene match: 3.

The clonotype comes from a human donor in a cohort sampled during active COVID-19. The rearrangement uses TRBV6-5 and TRBJ2-2; TRBD1 agrees at 9 bases. The sample consisted of peripheral blood. The chain's CDR3 is CASSFGTGSGELFF. The CDR3 DNA sequence: TGTGCCAGCAGTTTCGGGACAGGGTCCGGGGAGCTGTTTTTT.